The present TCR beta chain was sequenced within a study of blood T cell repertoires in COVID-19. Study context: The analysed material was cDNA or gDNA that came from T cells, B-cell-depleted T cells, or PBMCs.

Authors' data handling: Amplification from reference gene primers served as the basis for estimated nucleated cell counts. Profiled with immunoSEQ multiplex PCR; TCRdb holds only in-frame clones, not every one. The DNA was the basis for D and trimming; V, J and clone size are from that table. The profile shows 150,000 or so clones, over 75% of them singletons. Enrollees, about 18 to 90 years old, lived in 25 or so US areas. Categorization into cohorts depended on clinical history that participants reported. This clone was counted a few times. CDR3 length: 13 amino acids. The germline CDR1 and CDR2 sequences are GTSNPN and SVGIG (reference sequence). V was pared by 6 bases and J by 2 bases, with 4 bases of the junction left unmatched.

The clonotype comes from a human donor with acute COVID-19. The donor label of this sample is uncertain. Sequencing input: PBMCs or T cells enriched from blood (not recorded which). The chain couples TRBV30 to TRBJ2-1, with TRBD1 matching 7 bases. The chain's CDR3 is CACPQGAYNEQFF. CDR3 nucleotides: TGTGCCTGTCCCCAGGGGGCCTACAATGAGCAGTTCTTC.